Below are 5 T cell receptor beta chains sequenced from a single sample in a study of T cells in Graves' hyperthyroidism and ophthalmopathy. TCR beta CDR3 regions were amplified from RNA transcripts. HTBI primers drove first-round RT-PCR of the TCR CDR3. TCRdb re-analysed the multiplex PCR reads in MiXCR, keeping a single row per CDR3 protein. This sample carries hundreds of thousands of distinct CDR3 sequences, about 15% of them seen once, and the ten largest clones take 10%. The sequenced sample consisted of blood. The receptors shown here come from a woman aged 18-29 years with Graves' hyperthyroidism.

This clonotype was picked up many times. This sequence joins TRBV18 and TRBJ2-4; possibly TRBD1 or TRBD2 for D (5 bases each). The V gene lost 2 bases and the J gene lost 1 base, with 9 bases spanning the gap. The CDR3 is 15 residues long. Germline V lookup: CDR1 KGHSH, CDR2 LQKENI. CDR3 in DNA: TGTGCCAGCTCACCAGGGGGTGAGGCCAAAAACATTCAGTACTTC. The encoded protein is CASSPGGEAKNIQYF. Complete variable domain (other parts from reference TRBV18 and TRBJ2-4): NAGVMQNPRHLVRRRGQEARLRCSPMKGHSHVYWYRQLPEEGLKFMVYLQKENIIDESGMPKERFSAEFPKEGPSILRIQQVVRGDSAAYFCASSPGGEAKNIQYFGAGTRLSVL.

The V gene is TRBV6-1, the J gene TRBJ2-3; 8 bases are shared with TRBD2. The V and J ends lost 5 bases and 5 bases, in that order; junction bases with no gene match: 12. This CDR3 spans 16 amino acids. Germline V gives CDR1 MNHNS, CDR2 SASEGT. The DNA of the CDR3 is TGTGCCAGCAGTCCCACCGGGACTAGTGATCGAGATACGCAGTATTTT. Protein: CASSPTGTSDRDTQYF.

This clonotype has just a few counts. This chain joins TRBV28 and TRBJ2-5; 10 positions agree with TRBD2. The CDR3 spans 17 residues. CDR1 and CDR2 from the germline V gene are MDHEN and SYDVKM. V dropped 6 bases and J dropped 5; count of bases not matched to a gene: 15. The CDR3 protein is CASSPLPTSGKGETQYF. The CDR3 DNA reads TGTGCCAGCAGCCCGCTACCAACTAGCGGGAAAGGGGAGACCCAGTACTTC. The entire variable domain, with the rest obtained from reference TRBV28 and TRBJ2-5, is as follows: DVKVTQSSRYLVKRTGEKVFLECVQDMDHENMFWYRQDPGLGLRLIYFSYDVKMKEKGDIPEGYSVSREKKERFSLILESASTNQTSMYLCASSPLPTSGKGETQYFGPGTRLLVL.

This rearrangement joins TRBV20-1 to TRBJ2-1, with 14 bases lining up with TRBD2. The CDR3 length is 14 residues. Germline lookup yields CDR1 DFQATT and CDR2 SNEGSKA (reference sequence). With V trimmed by 6 bases and J by 12 bases, 10 bases remained unmatched. This CDR3 is CSARLAGGGHGQFF. As DNA, the CDR3 is TGCAGTGCGCGACTAGCGGGAGGGGGGCATGGGCAGTTCTTC.

Comment on this clonotype: A read error may account for a junction end that differs from germline. The chain employs TRBV7-2 and TRBJ2-2, with D perhaps matching TRBD2 (5 bases). The length of the CDR3 is 14 residues. CDR1 and CDR2 (germline): SGHTA, FQGNSA. The CDR3 here is CASSLTLPAGELYF. The CDR3 nucleotides are TGTGCCAGCAGCCTTACCCTACCCGCCGGGGAGCTGTATTTT.